Each of the 14 T cell receptor beta chains below was sequenced from the same sample in a study of T cells in women clearing cervical HPV infection. Method: immunoSEQ multiplex PCR; TCRdb's copy keeps in-frame clones and lacks some. The sample's table shows more than 30,000 clones. The sample comprised blood buffy coat. The source is a woman aged 18-69 years with a cervical HPV16 infection that either progressed to CIN3+ or cleared (not recorded which).

A remark on this clone: The read is 3 residues too short to cover the CDR3 end, so that end is filled in from the germline J gene. The chain employs TRBV20-1 and TRBJ2-2, with D unclear. The CDR3 length is 13 residues. Germline V CDR1 and CDR2: DFQATT, SNEGSKA (reference sequence). Trimming took 0 bases from V and 4 from J, leaving 6 bases between them. The part of the CDR3 DNA that was read is TGCAGTGCTAGAGATCTAGTCACCGGGGAG. It specifies CSARDLVTGE. The whole CDR3 protein is CSARDLVTGELFF.

In the case of this clone: With the read ending 3 residues before the CDR3 end, the germline J gene is used to fill in that end. The chain links TRBV7-2 to TRBJ2-7, with D unclear. Germline V gene sequence: CDR1 SGHTA, CDR2 FQGNSA. This CDR3 has 14 residues. The ends were cut back, 5 bases at V and 1 base at J, with 12 bases in the middle. Here the CDR3 reads CASSPAVASYEQYF. CDR3 bases read: TGTGCCAGCAGCCCCGCCGTAGCATCCTACGAG.

Concerning this clone: The read falls 3 residues short of the CDR3 end, and the missing part is taken from the germline J gene. The chain employs TRBV13 and TRBJ2-1; 10 positions match TRBD2. The CDR3 loop spans 16 amino acids. V gave up 4 bases and J gave up 8 bases; unmatched junction bases: 11. Germline V gene data show CDR1 as PRHDT and CDR2 as FYEKMQ (reference sequence). The CDR3 is CASSSRAGGARDEQFF. The sequenced part of the CDR3 DNA is TGTGCCAGCAGCTCACGAGCGGGAGGGGCTCGGGATGAG.

Comments on this clone: Sequencing ends 3 residues short of the CDR3 end; the germline J gene provides the rest. The rearrangement links TRBV7-2 to TRBJ2-3, with a weak D call TRBD2 (5 bases). With 3 bases removed from V and 6 bases from J, the gap between germline ends came to 10 bases. The length of the CDR3 is 13 residues. Germline CDR1 reads SGHTA; CDR2 reads FQGNSA. The chain's CDR3 is CASSFSEADTQYF. The sequenced part of the CDR3 DNA is TGTGCCAGCAGCTTTAGCGAGGCGGATACG.

Comment on this clone: The CDR3 end falls 3 residues outside the read, so it is completed with the germline J gene. The chain recombines TRBV11-1 with TRBJ2-3; no firm D call. V shed 4 bases and J shed 6 bases, with 11 bases lying between them. The V gene's germline CDR1 is SGHAT and CDR2 FQDESV (reference sequence). This CDR3 is built from 13 residues. The chain's CDR3 is CASSSRFLDTQYF. CDR3 bases read: TGTGCCAGCAGCTCCAGGTTTCTCGATACG.

Regarding this clone: The CDR3 extends 3 residues past the end of the read, so its final part is completed from the germline J gene. The chain couples TRBV12-3 or TRBV12-4 to TRBJ2-3; D perhaps matches TRBD1 (6 bases). V gave up 5 bases and J gave up 2 bases, with 11 bases separating them. The CDR3 sequence is 14 residues long. Incomplete CDR3 DNA: TGTGCCAGCAGTCGCGGACAGTCCACAGATACG. Amino acids: CASSRGQSTDT. The whole CDR3 protein is CASSRGQSTDTQYF.

About this clone itself: Sequencing ends 3 residues short of the CDR3 end; the germline J gene provides the rest. The chain has TRBV6-2 or TRBV6-3 and TRBJ2-1; 8 bases line up with TRBD2. Trimming at V came to 0 bases and at J to 6 bases, leaving 4 bases not matched to a gene. CDR1 is MNHEY and CDR2 is SVGEGT in the germline V gene. This CDR3 contains 15 residues. The sequenced part of the CDR3 DNA is TGTGCCAGCAGTTACTCGACGGGGGGGGTCAATGAG. Its protein product is CASSYSTGGVNE. The CDR3 reads in full as CASSYSTGGVNEQFF.

As regards this clone: The CDR3 end lies 3 residues beyond the end of the read and is filled in from the germline J gene. The V call is TRBV20-1, the J call TRBJ1-1, with D perhaps TRBD1 (5 bases). V shed 0 bases and J shed 0 bases, with 20 bases lying between them. Germline lookup yields CDR1 DFQATT and CDR2 SNEGSKA (reference sequence). The CDR3 spans 18 residues. Partial CDR3 DNA: TGCAGTGCTAGAGATGGCGGGGGGGAGGGGTCTCTGAACACTGAA. Translating it yields CSARDGGGEGSLNTE. The full-length CDR3 reads as CSARDGGGEGSLNTEAFF.

Partial CDR3 DNA: TGTGCCAGTAGTATGGGGCAGGGAGGGGAGACC. It encodes CASSMGQGGET. The entire CDR3 is CASSMGQGGETQYF. V gene TRBV19 combines with J gene TRBJ2-5, with TRBD2 matching 7 bases. With the read ending 3 residues before the CDR3 end, the germline J gene is used to fill in that end. This CDR3 contains 14 residues. Germline values: CDR1 LNHDA, CDR2 SQIVND (reference sequence). Unmatched junction bases numbered 6, after V lost 3 bases and J lost 5 bases.

On this clone itself: The CDR3 extends 3 residues past the end of the read, so its final part is completed from the germline J gene. The genes are TRBV5-5 and TRBJ2-7, with 10 bases matching TRBD1. The CDR3 covers 15 residues. From germline, CDR1 is SGHKS and CDR2 YYEKEE (reference sequence). After removal of 3 bases from V and 3 bases from J, the junction contained 6 bases not matched to a gene. The DNA read from the CDR3 is TGTGCCAGCAGCTCTTCGACAGGGGGCGGCTACGAG. As protein: CASSSSTGGGYE. The full CDR3 reads CASSSSTGGGYEQYF.

Notes on this clone: Read coverage stops 3 residues before the CDR3 terminus; the germline J gene supplies the remainder. This sequence joins TRBV7-6 and TRBJ2-5; a possible D gene is TRBD2 (7 bases). The V end lost 6 bases, the J end lost 4 bases, and 18 bases lay between the germline ends. The length of the CDR3 is 15 residues. The germline CDR1 and CDR2 sequences are SGHVS and FNYEAQ. The CDR3 reads CASRSKGGVVETQYF. The CDR3 DNA, read in part, is TGTGCCAGCAGATCCAAGGGGGGGGTTGTAGAGACC.

In regard to this clone: The CDR3 end lies 3 residues beyond the end of the read and is filled in from the germline J gene. The chain employs TRBV6-2 or TRBV6-3 and TRBJ2-1; 10 nucleotides agree with TRBD2. This CDR3 spans 15 amino acids. Trimming took 7 bases from V and 5 from J; bases not matched to a gene: 8. The germline gives CDR1 MNHEY, CDR2 SVGEGT. CDR3 DNA, as far as it was read: TGTGCCAGCACCTATAGCGGGAGGTTAAACAATGAG. This gives the protein CASTYSGRLNNE. The entire CDR3 protein is CASTYSGRLNNEQFF.

A note on this clone: The CDR3 end lies 3 residues beyond the end of the read and is filled in from the germline J gene. The V and J genes are TRBV18 and TRBJ1-2, with 8 bases that match TRBD1. CDR3 length equals 13 residues. The germline V gene encodes CDR1 KGHSH and CDR2 LQKENI. The part of the CDR3 DNA that was read is TGTGCCAGCTCACGGGACAGGCAAAACATC. Encoded protein: CASSRDRQNI. The full CDR3 is CASSRDRQNIYTF.

Points on this clone: The read terminates 3 residues ahead of where the CDR3 ends, so the germline J gene completes it. The gene calls are TRBV13 and TRBJ1-1, with 8 bases that match TRBD1. The CDR3 is made up of 15 amino acids. The V and J ends lost 2 bases and 1 base, in that order; junction bases with no gene match: 3. Germline CDR1 and CDR2: PRHDT and FYEKMQ (reference sequence). The sequenced CDR3 bases are TGTGCCAGCAGCTTACGGACAGGGAAGAACACTGAA. Translation: CASSLRTGKNTE. In full, the CDR3 reads CASSLRTGKNTEAFF.